This TCR beta chain is drawn from a study of cytomegalovirus exposure and HLA in healthy donors. The PCR ran on 60 Vbeta and 13 Jbeta primers. Original data processing: Roughly 10 million shared chains were among about 80 million unique TCR beta chains counted in a later analysis. TCRdb keeps only in-frame clones here, not all; method: immunoSEQ multiplex PCR. V and J calls plus clone size are reproduced from that table; the DNA served to infer D and trimming. Its listing shows approximately 79,000 clones. The ends were cut back, 5 bases at V and 8 bases at J, with 19 bases in the middle. This CDR3 contains 15 residues. Germline assignment: CDR1 SGHTS and CDR2 YDEGEE. Comments on this clone: Its antigen is not known.

Study outcomes and limitations: Later analysis identified several of the most significant clusters that appeared linked to common viral pathogens.

The TCR comes from a boy between 10 and 17 years old in good health and CMV-seronegative. The sample comprised PBMCs. The rearrangement uses TRBV5-8 and TRBJ1-4, with a possible D match to TRBD1 (6 bases). The CDR3 loop reads CASRRSPGAGEKLFF. The CDR3 nucleotides are TGTGCCAGCAGGCGATCCCCAGGGGCAGGGGAAAAACTGTTTTTT.